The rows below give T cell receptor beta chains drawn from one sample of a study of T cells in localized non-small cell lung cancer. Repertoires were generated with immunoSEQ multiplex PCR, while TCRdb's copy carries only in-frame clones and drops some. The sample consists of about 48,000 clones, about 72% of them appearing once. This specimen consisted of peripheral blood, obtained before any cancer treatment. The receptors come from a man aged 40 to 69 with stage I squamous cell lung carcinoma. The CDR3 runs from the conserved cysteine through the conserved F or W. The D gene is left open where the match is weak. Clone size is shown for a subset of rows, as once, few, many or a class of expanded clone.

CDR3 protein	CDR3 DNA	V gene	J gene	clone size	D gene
CAISEGPTGGYGYTF	TGTGCCATCAGTGAGGGACCAACGGGAGGGTATGGCTACACCTTC	TRBV10-3	TRBJ1-2	-	-
CASSLDRGYNSPLHF	TGTGCCAGCAGCTTGGACAGGGGATATAATTCACCCCTCCACTTT	TRBV7-3	TRBJ1-6	-	TRBD1
CASSLNGRYNEQFF	TGCGCCAGCAGCTTAAACGGGAGATACAATGAGCAGTTCTTC	TRBV5-1	TRBJ2-1	-	-
CASSRTGYEQFF	TGTGCCAGCAGCAGGACAGGGTATGAGCAGTTCTTC	TRBV7-9	TRBJ2-1	-	TRBD1
CATSRDLRAGTGELFF	TGTGCCACCAGCAGAGATCTCCGGGCAGGGACCGGGGAGCTGTTTTTT	TRBV15	TRBJ2-2	-	-
CASSPRVGTEAFF	TGTGCCAGCAGCCCCCGGGTAGGCACTGAAGCTTTCTTT	TRBV13	TRBJ1-1	-	-
CASSSFPRDKRGADTQYF	TGTGCCAGCAGCTCTTTCCCCCGGGACAAGCGAGGAGCAGATACGCAGTATTTT	TRBV7-2	TRBJ2-3	-	-
CASSETQRGGYEQYF	TGTGCCAGCAGCGAAACCCAGCGGGGGGGCTACGAGCAGTACTTC	TRBV11-1	TRBJ2-7	medium-sized	TRBD2
CASSQERASVSYEQYF	TGCGCCAGCAGCCAAGAACGGGCTAGCGTTTCCTACGAGCAGTACTTC	TRBV4-3	TRBJ2-7	once	-
CASSPGQGLPLLIEQYF	TGTGCCAGCTCACCAGGACAGGGCCTGCCCCTCTTAATCGAGCAGTACTTC	TRBV18	TRBJ2-7	-	TRBD1
CASTPGRGQGLNTEAFF	TGTGCCAGTACCCCAGGTAGGGGACAGGGGCTAAACACTGAAGCTTTCTTT	TRBV19	TRBJ1-1	-	TRBD1
CASSESSLAGGRNTDTQYF	TGTGCCAGCAGTGAATCCTCACTAGCGGGGGGCCGAAACACAGATACGCAGTATTTT	TRBV2	TRBJ2-3	-	TRBD2
CASTMTRAADTQYF	TGTGCCAGCACCATGACCCGGGCGGCAGATACGCAGTATTTT	TRBV7-2	TRBJ2-3	-	-
CASSRYNEQFF	TGTGCCAGCAGTCGCTACAATGAGCAGTTCTTC	TRBV6-6	TRBJ2-1	once	-
CASKSDSNEKLFF	TGTGCCAGTAAATCAGACAGTAATGAAAAACTGTTTTTT	TRBV19	TRBJ1-4	-	-
CSVEVGRGGEQYF	TGCAGCGTTGAAGTAGGTCGGGGCGGCGAGCAGTACTTC	TRBV29-1	TRBJ2-7	-	-
CASSQDLSGGAVGNEQFF	TGCGCCAGCAGCCAAGATTTGAGCGGGGGGGCCGTAGGGAATGAGCAGTTCTTC	TRBV4-3	TRBJ2-1	few	TRBD2
CASSTGQARYGYTF	TGTGCCAGCAGCACAGGACAAGCCCGGTATGGCTACACCTTC	TRBV4-2	TRBJ1-2	-	-
CASKTPGQSGYTF	TGTGCCTCAAAGACTCCGGGACAGAGTGGCTACACCTTC	TRBV30	TRBJ1-2	few	TRBD1
CATRTGTDTQYF	TGTGCCACCCGGACAGGCACAGATACGCAGTATTTT	TRBV5-6	TRBJ2-3	-	-
CASKGAQETQYF	TGTGCCAGCAAGGGCGCCCAAGAGACCCAGTACTTC	TRBV7-8	TRBJ2-5	-	-
CASSGTSPNEQFF	TGTGCCAGTAGTGGGACTAGCCCCAATGAGCAGTTCTTC	TRBV19	TRBJ2-1	-	TRBD2
CASSKGGAVTEAFF	TGTGCCAGCAGCAAAGGTGGGGCCGTAACTGAAGCTTTCTTT	TRBV21-1	TRBJ1-1	-	-
CASSEMTGIGEQYF	TGTGCCAGCAGTGAAATGACAGGGATTGGCGAGCAGTACTTC	TRBV6-1	TRBJ2-7	-	TRBD1
CASSFGTSSDEQFF	TGTGCCAGCAGCTTCGGAACGAGCTCCGATGAGCAGTTCTTC	TRBV7-3	TRBJ2-1	-	-
CASIGGVDEQFF	TGTGCCAGCATTGGAGGAGTCGATGAGCAGTTCTTC	TRBV6-5	TRBJ2-1	-	-
CAWSVSGNYGYTF	TGTGCCTGGAGTGTGTCAGGGAACTATGGCTACACCTTC	TRBV30	TRBJ1-2	-	-
CASSSEPYNEQFF	TGTGCCAGCAGTAGTGAACCCTACAATGAGCAGTTCTTC	TRBV27	TRBJ2-1	-	-
CSVEDQLAGYNEQFF	TGCAGCGTTGAAGATCAACTAGCGGGGTACAATGAGCAGTTCTTC	TRBV29-1	TRBJ2-1	-	TRBD2
CASSQYGGYSSGNTIYF	TGCGCCAGCAGCCAATACGGGGGCTATAGCTCTGGAAACACCATATATTTT	TRBV4-3	TRBJ1-3	-	-
CASSGGGGMANEQFF	TGTGCCAGCAGTGGAGGGGGTGGCATGGCCAATGAGCAGTTCTTC	TRBV2	TRBJ2-1	many	-
CASSLFGGQADTQYF	TGTGCCAGCAGTTTATTCGGGGGACAGGCAGATACGCAGTATTTT	TRBV28	TRBJ2-3	-	TRBD1
CASSITDRGDEQYF	TGTGCCAGCAGTATCACCGACAGGGGCGACGAGCAGTACTTC	TRBV27	TRBJ2-7	-	TRBD1
CASSLALPDPYEQYF	TGTGCCAGCAGCTTAGCCCTGCCAGACCCCTACGAGCAGTACTTC	TRBV7-9	TRBJ2-7	-	-
CASSRGRDGPQHF	TGTGCCAGCAGCCGGGGCAGGGATGGGCCCCAGCATTTT	TRBV7-9	TRBJ1-5	-	-